This TCR beta chain is from a study of T cell responses to AZD1222 COVID-19 vaccine. As concerns this clone: Its specificity is unknown.

Study outcomes and limitations: Clonal diversity was possibly underestimated; the donors were predominantly white British and more often female. Vaccine-associated CD4 TCRs ranged over spike, dominating at 160-218 and 743-854.

Measured with immunoSEQ multiplex PCR; TCRdb has only the in-frame clones, and not every one. In the table there are around 270,000 clones, about 94% of which are singletons. Trimming took 3 bases from V and 9 from J, leaving 15 bases between them. The CDR3 loop spans 14 amino acids. Germline V gene lookup returns CDR1 DFQATT and CDR2 SNEGSKA (reference sequence). This receptor was taken from an adult who received the AZD1222 COVID-19 vaccine. This material consisted of peripheral blood, taken 28 days after the second AZD1222 dose. The chain links TRBV20-1 to TRBJ1-6; D is perhaps TRBD1 (5 bases). DNA of the CDR3: TGCAGTGCTAGTAGGGACCGCAATAGTTCACCCCTCCACTTT. It translates to CSASRDRNSSPLHF.